Sequencing of this T cell receptor (beta chain) was carried out in a study of T cells in Graves' hyperthyroidism and ophthalmopathy. Clinical symptoms, serum thyroxine and TRAb, thyroid ultrasound and orbital computed tomography together formed the diagnostic basis. Amplified regions were TCR beta CDR3 sequences from RNA transcripts. First-round RT-PCR with HTBI primers amplified the TCR CDR3 region. Via MiXCR, TCRdb re-called the multiplex PCR reads, giving one row per CDR3 protein. The data hold over 400,000 distinct CDR3 sequences, with roughly 22% observed a single time. The CDR3 runs to 15 residues. CDR1 is DFQATT, CDR2 SNEGSKA, per germline (reference sequence). V was cut by 3 bases and J by 3 bases, with 18 bases left in between.

The TCR originated in a woman between 65 and 79 years old with Graves' ophthalmopathy. Source material: blood. This sequence joins TRBV20-1 and TRBJ2-7, with D tentatively TRBD1 (5 bases). The CDR3: CSARDNLYSVYEQYF. The CDR3 bases are TGCAGTGCTAGGGACAACCTGTATTCTGTCTACGAGCAGTACTTC.